This TCR beta chain originates from a study of T cell responses to AZD1222 COVID-19 vaccine. The CDR3 covers 15 residues. The V segment lost 4 bases and the J segment 4 bases; nucleotides outside the gene matches: 8. Germline V gene sequence: CDR1 SGHNT, CDR2 YYREEE (reference sequence). TCRdb's copy holds only in-frame clones and misses some; the assay was immunoSEQ multiplex PCR. The table has just over 150,000 clones, approximately 90% seen once. This chain connects TRBV5-4 to TRBJ1-2; 9 nucleotides line up with TRBD1. Sequencing was performed on peripheral blood, taken on day 0 of AZD1222 vaccination. This sequence originates from an adult in good health. The CDR3 here is CASSHTGGSGYGYTF. The CDR3 DNA is TGTGCCAGCAGCCATACAGGGGGCTCTGGCTATGGCTACACCTTC.